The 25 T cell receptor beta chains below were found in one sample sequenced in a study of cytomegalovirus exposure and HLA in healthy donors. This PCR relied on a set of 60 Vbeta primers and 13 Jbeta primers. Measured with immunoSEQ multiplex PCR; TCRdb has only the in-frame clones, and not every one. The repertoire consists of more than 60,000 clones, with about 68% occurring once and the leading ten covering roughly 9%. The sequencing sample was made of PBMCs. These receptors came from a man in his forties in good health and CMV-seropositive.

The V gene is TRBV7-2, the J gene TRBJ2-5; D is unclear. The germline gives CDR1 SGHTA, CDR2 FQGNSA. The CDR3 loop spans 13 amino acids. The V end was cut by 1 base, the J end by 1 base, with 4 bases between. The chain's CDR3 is CASSLGAQETQYF. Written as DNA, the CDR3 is TGTGCCAGCAGCTTAGGGGCCCAAGAGACCCAGTACTTC.

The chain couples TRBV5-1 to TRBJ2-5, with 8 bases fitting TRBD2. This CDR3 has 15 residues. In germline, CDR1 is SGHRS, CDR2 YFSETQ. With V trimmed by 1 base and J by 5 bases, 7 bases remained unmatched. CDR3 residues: CASSLRSGGRETQYF. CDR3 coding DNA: TGCGCCAGCAGCTTGCGTTCGGGGGGGCGGGAGACCCAGTACTTC.

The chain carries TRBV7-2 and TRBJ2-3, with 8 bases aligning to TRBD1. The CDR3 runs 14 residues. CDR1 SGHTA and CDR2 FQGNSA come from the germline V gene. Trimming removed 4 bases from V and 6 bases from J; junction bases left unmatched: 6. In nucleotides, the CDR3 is TGTGCCAGCAGCTCCTCGGGACAGGTCGATACGCAGTATTTT. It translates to CASSSSGQVDTQYF. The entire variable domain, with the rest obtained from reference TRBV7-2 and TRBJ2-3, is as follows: GAGVSQSPSNKVTEKGKDVELRCDPISGHTALYWYRQSLGQGLEFLIYFQGNSAPDKSGLPSDRFSAERTGGSVSTLTIQRTQQEDSAVYLCASSSSGQVDTQYFGPGTRLTVL.

The CDR3 region has the DNA TGTGCCAGCCTACCCAAGGACACCAGCTCCTACGAGCAGTACTTC. Residues: CASLPKDTSSYEQYF. The chain is built from TRBV7-9 and TRBJ2-7, with D possibly TRBD1 on 5 matching bases. Between the trimmed V and J ends, which lost 8 bases and 0 bases, there was a span of 17 bases. The CDR3 is made up of 15 amino acids. Germline V gene lookup returns CDR1 SEHNR and CDR2 FQNEAQ (reference sequence).

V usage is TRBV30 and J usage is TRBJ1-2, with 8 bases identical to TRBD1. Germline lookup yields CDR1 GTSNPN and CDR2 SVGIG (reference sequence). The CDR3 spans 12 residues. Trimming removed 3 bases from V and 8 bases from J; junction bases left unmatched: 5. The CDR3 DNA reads TGTGCCTGGAGCTTACAGGGGGGCGGCTACACCTTC. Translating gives CAWSLQGGGYTF.

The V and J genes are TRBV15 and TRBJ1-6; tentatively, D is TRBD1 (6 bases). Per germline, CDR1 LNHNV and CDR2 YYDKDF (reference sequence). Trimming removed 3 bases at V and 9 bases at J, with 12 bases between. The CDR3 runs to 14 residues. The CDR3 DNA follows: TGTGCCACCAGCAGTCCATTAGGGGGTTCACCCCTCCACTTT. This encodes CATSSPLGGSPLHF. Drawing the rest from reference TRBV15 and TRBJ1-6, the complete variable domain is DAMVIQNPRYQVTQFGKPVTLSCSQTLNHNVMYWYQQKSSQAPKLLFHYYDKDFNNEADTPDNFQSRRPNTSFCFLDIRSPGLGDTAMYLCATSSPLGGSPLHFGNGTRLTVT.

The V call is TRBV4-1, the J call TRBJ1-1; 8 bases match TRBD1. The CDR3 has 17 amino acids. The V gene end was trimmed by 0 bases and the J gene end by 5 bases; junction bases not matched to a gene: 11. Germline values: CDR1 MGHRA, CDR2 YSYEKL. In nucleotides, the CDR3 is TGCGCCAGCAGCCAAGATCTTACAGGGGGAGGGGGAACTGAAGCTTTCTTT. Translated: CASSQDLTGGGGTEAFF.

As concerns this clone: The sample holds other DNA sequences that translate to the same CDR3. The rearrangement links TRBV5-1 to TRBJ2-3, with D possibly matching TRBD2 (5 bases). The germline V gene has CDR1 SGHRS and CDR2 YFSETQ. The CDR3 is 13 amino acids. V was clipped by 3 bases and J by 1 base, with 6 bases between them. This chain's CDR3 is CASSSGGTDTQYF. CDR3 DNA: TGCGCCAGCAGCTCCGGGGGCACAGATACGCAGTATTTT.

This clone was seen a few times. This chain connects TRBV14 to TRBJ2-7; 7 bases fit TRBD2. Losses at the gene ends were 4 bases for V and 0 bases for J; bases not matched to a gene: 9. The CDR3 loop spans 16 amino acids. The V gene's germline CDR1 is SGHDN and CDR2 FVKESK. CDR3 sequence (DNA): TGTGCCAGCAGCCGATCAGTCGGGGGGAGCTCCTACGAGCAGTACTTC. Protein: CASSRSVGGSSYEQYF.

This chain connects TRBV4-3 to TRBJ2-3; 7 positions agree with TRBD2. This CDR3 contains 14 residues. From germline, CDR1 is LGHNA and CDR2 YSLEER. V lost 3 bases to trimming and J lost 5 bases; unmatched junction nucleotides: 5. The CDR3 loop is CASSQGRAEDTQYF. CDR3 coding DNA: TGCGCCAGCAGCCAGGGGAGGGCGGAAGATACGCAGTATTTT.

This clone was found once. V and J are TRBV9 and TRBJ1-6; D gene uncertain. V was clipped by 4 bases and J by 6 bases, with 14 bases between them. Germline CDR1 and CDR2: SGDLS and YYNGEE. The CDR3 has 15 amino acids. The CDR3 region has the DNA TGTGCCAGCAGCACTCTCCAGGAATCTAATTCACCCCTCCACTTT. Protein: CASSTLQESNSPLHF.

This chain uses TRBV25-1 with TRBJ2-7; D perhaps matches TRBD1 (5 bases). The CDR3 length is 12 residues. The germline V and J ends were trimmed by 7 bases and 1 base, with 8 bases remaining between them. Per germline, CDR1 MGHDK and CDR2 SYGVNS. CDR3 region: CASTGNSYEQYF. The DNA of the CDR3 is TGTGCCAGCACAGGGAATTCCTACGAGCAGTACTTC.

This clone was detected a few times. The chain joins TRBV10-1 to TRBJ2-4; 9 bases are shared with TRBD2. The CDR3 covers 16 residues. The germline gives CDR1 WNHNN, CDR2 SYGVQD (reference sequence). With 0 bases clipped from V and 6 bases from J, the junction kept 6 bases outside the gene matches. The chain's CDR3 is CASSESSGGQLNIQYF. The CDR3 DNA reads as TGCGCCAGCAGTGAGTCCAGCGGGGGGCAATTAAACATTCAGTACTTC.

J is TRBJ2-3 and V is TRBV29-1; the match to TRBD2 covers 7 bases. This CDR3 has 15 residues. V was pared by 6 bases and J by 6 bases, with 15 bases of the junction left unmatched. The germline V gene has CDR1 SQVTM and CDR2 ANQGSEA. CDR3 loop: CSVDVPGRGGDTQYF. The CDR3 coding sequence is TGCAGCGTGGACGTACCGGGAAGGGGAGGGGATACGCAGTATTTT.

The CDR3 nucleotides are TGTGCCAGCACCCAAAGCGGGTACTACGAGCAGTACTTC. It is translated as CASTQSGYYEQYF. The rearrangement links TRBV6-1 to TRBJ2-7; a possible D gene is TRBD2 (6 bases). The germline V gene has CDR1 MNHNS and CDR2 SASEGT. The CDR3 runs 13 residues. V shed 7 bases and J shed 3 bases, with 13 bases lying between them.

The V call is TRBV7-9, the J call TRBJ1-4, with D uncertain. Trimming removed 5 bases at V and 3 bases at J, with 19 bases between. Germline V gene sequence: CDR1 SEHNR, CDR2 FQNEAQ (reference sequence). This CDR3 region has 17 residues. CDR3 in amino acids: CASSPRVGRLSNEKLFF. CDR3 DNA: TGTGCCAGCAGCCCCCGAGTAGGGCGACTATCTAATGAAAAACTGTTTTTT.

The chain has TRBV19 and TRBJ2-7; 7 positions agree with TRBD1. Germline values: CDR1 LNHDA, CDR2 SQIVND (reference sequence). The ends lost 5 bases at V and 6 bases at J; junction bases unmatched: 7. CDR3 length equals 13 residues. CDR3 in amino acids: CASSSGQAAEQYF. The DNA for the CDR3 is TGTGCCAGTAGTTCTGGACAGGCGGCCGAGCAGTACTTC.

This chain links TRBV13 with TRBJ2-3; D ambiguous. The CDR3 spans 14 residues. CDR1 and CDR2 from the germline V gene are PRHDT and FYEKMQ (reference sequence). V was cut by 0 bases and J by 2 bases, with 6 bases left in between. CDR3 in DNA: TGTGCCAGCAGCTTAGGGGCTCACACAGATACGCAGTATTTT. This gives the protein CASSLGAHTDTQYF.

Here the CDR3 DNA reads TGCAGCGTTCCACAGGCATCTACAGGGGGCATCGGGGAGCTGTTTTTT. Translating gives CSVPQASTGGIGELFF. The chain recombines TRBV29-1 with TRBJ2-2, with 9 bases aligning to TRBD1. Germline-derived CDR1 and CDR2 are SQVTM and ANQGSEA. The CDR3 loop spans 16 amino acids. V was pared by 5 bases and J by 7 bases, with 14 bases of the junction left unmatched.

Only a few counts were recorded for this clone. The CDR3, as DNA: TGTGCCAGCAGCCAAGGTCTAGCGGGAAGGGGTGAGCAGTTCTTC. This sequence encodes CASSQGLAGRGEQFF. The J gene is TRBJ2-1, the V gene TRBV14; 9 bases are shared with TRBD2. Germline-derived CDR1 and CDR2 are SGHDN and FVKESK. Unmatched junction bases numbered 7, after V lost 1 base and J lost 9 bases. The CDR3 totals 15 residues.

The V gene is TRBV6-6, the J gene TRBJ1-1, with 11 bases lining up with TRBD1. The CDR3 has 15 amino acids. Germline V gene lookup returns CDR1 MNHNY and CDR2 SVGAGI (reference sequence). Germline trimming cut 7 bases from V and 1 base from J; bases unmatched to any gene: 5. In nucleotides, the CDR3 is TGTGCCAGCAAACGGACAGGGGGCCAGAACACTGAAGCTTTCTTT. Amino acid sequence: CASKRTGGQNTEAFF.

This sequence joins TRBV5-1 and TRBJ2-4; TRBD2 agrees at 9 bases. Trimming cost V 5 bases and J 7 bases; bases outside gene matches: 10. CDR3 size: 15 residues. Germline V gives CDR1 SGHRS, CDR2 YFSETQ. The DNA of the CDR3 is TGCGCCAGCAGTTACTTAGCGGGGGAGGGGAACATTCAGTACTTC. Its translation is CASSYLAGEGNIQYF.

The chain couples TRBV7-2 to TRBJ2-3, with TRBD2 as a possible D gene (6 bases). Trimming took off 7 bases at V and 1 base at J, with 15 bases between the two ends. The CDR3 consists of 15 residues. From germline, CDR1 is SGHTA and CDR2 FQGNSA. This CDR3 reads CASTSRTTRTDTQYF. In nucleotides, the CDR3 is TGTGCCAGCACCTCGAGGACTACACGCACAGATACGCAGTATTTT.

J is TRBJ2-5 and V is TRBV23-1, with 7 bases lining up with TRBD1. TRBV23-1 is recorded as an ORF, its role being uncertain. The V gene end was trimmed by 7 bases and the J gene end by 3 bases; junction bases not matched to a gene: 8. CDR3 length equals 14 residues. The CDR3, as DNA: TGCGCCAGCACCACAGGGGCCTTGAAAGAGACCCAGTACTTC. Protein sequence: CASTTGALKETQYF.

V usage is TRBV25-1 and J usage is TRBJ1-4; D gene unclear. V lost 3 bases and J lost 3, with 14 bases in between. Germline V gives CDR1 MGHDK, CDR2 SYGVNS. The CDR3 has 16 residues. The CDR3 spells CASSDPARSANEKLFF. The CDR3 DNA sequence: TGTGCCAGCAGTGACCCCGCCCGATCGGCTAATGAAAAACTGTTTTTT.